The source of this T cell receptor (beta chain) is a study of cytomegalovirus exposure and HLA in healthy donors. Study-wide findings and caveats: The number of N-insertions in an Asian-associated ancestry cluster was reportedly below the 666-donor mean in a later analysis. In a later analysis, V- and J-gene trimming of beta chains associated with a DCLRE1C missense variant, replicated independently. In presence/absence analyses, roughly uniform sequencing depth across donors was assumed.

After removal of 0 bases from V and 2 bases from J, the junction contained 5 bases not matched to a gene. This CDR3 comprises 17 residues. The V gene's germline CDR1 is SGHRS and CDR2 YFSETQ. For this clone: Antigen specificity is unknown.

A multiplex PCR was run with 60 Vbeta primers and 13 Jbeta primers. Clones were read by immunoSEQ multiplex PCR, and TCRdb kept only the in-frame ones, dropping some. The sample has 200,000 to 250,000 clones, about 80% seen once; the top ten hold about 7.5%. This chain joins TRBV5-1 and TRBJ2-5; TRBD2 matches at 12 bases. This clonotype originated in a woman aged 55-70 years in good health and CMV-seropositive. The specimen was PBMCs. The CDR3 spells CASSLAQLAGGQETQYF. The CDR3, as DNA: TGCGCCAGCAGCTTGGCCCAACTAGCGGGAGGTCAAGAGACCCAGTACTTC.